This TCR beta chain was captured in a study of blood T cells in healthy people across ages. Study-level background: Capture via template switching afforded approximately one barcoded beta molecule per two T cells.

A sample-barcoded 5' primer and a J-beta primer mix were used in a second PCR of about 7 to 12 cycles. Each CDR3 protein is one row after TCRdb ran MiXCR on the 5' RACE reads. The data show around 990,000 distinct CDR3 sequences, around 27% seen once. A minimum of 7 million PBMCs was isolated per sample. The study's findings and limits: Observed TCR beta diversity showed a strong correlation with the percentage of naive T cells as measured by flow cytometry. Long-lived donors exceeded aged donors in naive CD4+ cells and diversity.

Comment on this clonotype: As yet, its antigen is unknown.

The V gene lost 3 bases and the J gene lost 6 bases, with 12 bases spanning the gap. Germline V gives CDR1 ENHRY, CDR2 SYGVKD. The CDR3 is 13 residues long. The data were also submitted as part of a second study, on T cells of mothers and their children.

The origin of this receptor is a girl aged 2 to 10 in good health. Sequenced material: blood. V and J are TRBV10-3 and TRBJ2-7; D is uncertain. For the CDR3, the DNA is TGTGCCATCAGTGAACCTATATCACCCGAGCAGTACTTC. Translated: CAISEPISPEQYF.